The 27 T cell receptor beta chains listed next were all sequenced from one sample in a study of T cell repertoires in cytomegalovirus infection. MiXCR, applied by TCRdb to the reads, yields one record per CDR3 protein. Of over 450,000 distinct CDR3 sequences listed, approximately 11% are singletons. Sequences were obtained from PBMCs. The receptors derive from a human donor in good health (CMV status not recorded). Some clones in this sample may be carry-over from other donors' samples.

In the case of this clonotype: One end of the junction fails to match germline, which may point to a read error. This rearrangement joins TRBV4-1 to TRBJ2-3; D assignment may be TRBD1 or TRBD2 (5 bases each). CDR3 length: 18 amino acids. The V gene's germline CDR1 is MGHRA and CDR2 YSYEKL. This chain's CDR3 is CTSSQELQRGVGTDTQYF. CDR3 DNA sequence: TGTACCAGCAGCCAAGAACTCCAAAGAGGGGTCGGCACAGATACGCAGTATTTT.

This clonotype has ten or more counts. The junction and the germline gene differ at one end; a read error may be behind it. The rearrangement joins TRBV7-7 to TRBJ2-1; 9 bases are a match to TRBD1. Germline lookup yields CDR1 SSHAT and CDR2 FNYEAQ (reference sequence). This CDR3 region has 15 residues. The chain's CDR3 is CASSLDRDRVFEQFF. CDR3 DNA: TGTGCTAGCAGCTTAGATCGGGACAGGGTCTTTGAGCAGTTCTTC.

In its sample, this clonotype was seen a few times. The V call is TRBV5-1, the J call TRBJ2-7; TRBD1 or TRBD2 may be the D gene (5 bases each). Trimming stripped 0 bases from V and 5 bases from J, with 9 bases between. The CDR3 spans 13 residues. Germline loops: CDR1 SGHRS, CDR2 YFSETQ. CDR3 nucleotides: TGCGCCAGCAGCTTGGTAATGGGGGACGAGCAGTACTTC. Amino acids: CASSLVMGDEQYF.

This clonotype appeared many times. The chain carries TRBV5-1 and TRBJ1-4; tentative D call: TRBD1 (6 bases). V was cut by 3 bases and J by 0 bases, with 12 bases left in between. The CDR3 sequence is 16 residues long. Germline V gene sequence: CDR1 SGHRS, CDR2 YFSETQ. The CDR3 nucleotides read TGCGCCAGCAGCTCCGGACAGCAGTCAACTAATGAAAAACTGTTTTTT. Amino acids: CASSSGQQSTNEKLFF.

This clonotype was counted many times. V gene TRBV7-3 combines with J gene TRBJ1-2, with 7 nucleotides matching TRBD1. CDR1 and CDR2 from the germline V gene are SGHTA and FQGTGA. This CDR3 has 14 residues. Losses at the gene ends were 5 bases for V and 5 bases for J; bases not matched to a gene: 8. CDR3 protein: CASSPGRGPYGYTF. Here the CDR3 DNA reads TGTGCCAGCAGCCCAGGGAGGGGGCCGTATGGCTACACCTTC.

The table lists this clonotype with a count of one. A much larger clone differs from this one at a single base, so this may be a read error. The V and J genes are TRBV6-8 and TRBJ2-2; TRBD2 might be the D (6 bases). Germline V gene sequence: CDR1 MNHGY, CDR2 SAAAGT. V dropped 7 bases and J dropped 0 bases, with 9 bases sitting between them. The CDR3 spans 14 residues. The CDR3 reads CASKEGPNTGELFF. The CDR3, as DNA: TGTGCCAGCAAGGAGGGCCCGAACACCGGGGAGCTGTTTTTT.

This clonotype appeared many times. CDR3 sequence: CASSDRRQGIDEQYF. The CDR3 region has the DNA TGTGCCAGCAGTGATCGCAGGCAGGGCATCGACGAGCAGTACTTC. The J gene is TRBJ2-7, the V gene TRBV6-1, with D possibly TRBD1 on 5 matching bases. Trimming shortened V by 3 bases and J by 5 bases, and 17 bases separated the two germline ends. Germline CDR1 and CDR2: MNHNS and SASEGT. This CDR3 comprises 15 residues.

This clonotype has at least ten counts. The chain employs TRBV15 and TRBJ2-5; a possible D gene is TRBD2 (7 bases). The CDR3 totals 17 residues. Trimming took off 5 bases at V and 3 bases at J, with 22 bases between the two ends. Germline CDR1 reads LNHNV; CDR2 reads YYDKDF (reference sequence). The CDR3 DNA is TGTGCCACCAGCGGAGGGGGGGTCGGGGGGCGCGAAGAGACCCAGTACTTC. Protein: CATSGGGVGGREETQYF.

The V gene is TRBV2, the J gene TRBJ2-6; no firm D call. Germline V gives CDR1 SNHLY, CDR2 FYNNEI. CDR3 length: 15 amino acids. V was pared by 8 bases and J by 0 bases, with 11 bases between. CDR3 sequence: CASSEDGSGANVLTF. DNA of the CDR3: TGTGCCAGCTCCGAGGATGGCTCTGGGGCCAACGTCCTGACTTTC.

This clonotype was seen at least ten times. The chain carries TRBV7-2 and TRBJ2-3; the D is unclear. V lost 6 bases and J 2 bases, leaving 6 bases between the germline ends. Germline CDR1 SGHTA, CDR2 FQGNSA. There are 12 residues in the CDR3. CDR3 nucleotides: TGTGCCAGCAGGGGTGACACAGATACGCAGTATTTT. This translates into CASRGDTDTQYF.

This clonotype was seen ten or more times. The V and J genes are TRBV7-9 and TRBJ2-1, with D hard to call. The CDR3 sequence is 12 residues long. Germline V gene lookup returns CDR1 SEHNR and CDR2 FQNEAQ (reference sequence). The ends were cut back, 3 bases at V and 10 bases at J, with 10 bases in the middle. The CDR3 is CASSLDTPEQFF. In DNA form, the CDR3 reads TGTGCCAGCAGCTTGGATACTCCGGAGCAGTTCTTC.

This clonotype has more than one count but fewer than ten. V and J are TRBV5-4 and TRBJ2-5; TRBD2 agrees at 10 bases. CDR3 length equals 15 residues. J lost 3 bases, V lost 5 bases, and 7 bases had no gene match. Germline V gene lookup returns CDR1 SGHNT and CDR2 YYREEE (reference sequence). The CDR3 coding sequence is TGTGCCAGCAGTGTCGTCAGCGGGGGGGAAGAGACCCAGTACTTC. Translated, it gives CASSVVSGGEETQYF.

This clonotype was seen ten or more times. The rearrangement links TRBV9 to TRBJ2-1; D gene uncertain. CDR3 length equals 15 residues. CDR1 and CDR2 from the germline V gene are SGDLS and YYNGEE. Trimming removed 4 bases from V and 1 base from J, with 12 bases in between. CDR3 in amino acids: CASSPRSESYNEQFF. The DNA of the CDR3 is TGTGCCAGCAGCCCTCGGAGCGAGTCCTACAATGAGCAGTTCTTC.

This clonotype was detected ten times or more. This chain joins TRBV5-6 and TRBJ2-7; D might be TRBD2 (6 bases). Germline V gene data show CDR1 as SGHDT and CDR2 as YYEEEE. The CDR3 totals 14 residues. The V and J ends lost 2 bases and 2 bases respectively, with 11 bases between them. This CDR3 is CASSFRSGTYEQYF. DNA for the CDR3: TGTGCCAGCAGCTTTCGTAGCGGTACCTACGAGCAGTACTTC. Full variable domain (outside the CDR3, taken from reference TRBV5-6 and TRBJ2-7): DAGVTQSPTHLIKTRGQQVTLRCSPKSGHDTVSWYQQALGQGPQFIFQYYEEEERQRGNFPDRFSGHQFPNYSSELNVNALLLGDSALYLCASSFRSGTYEQYFGPGTRLTVT.

CDR3 sequence reads: CAISESKSNTEAFF. The CDR3, as DNA: TGTGCCATCAGTGAGTCGAAGTCGAACACTGAAGCTTTCTTT. V gene TRBV10-3 combines with J gene TRBJ1-1, with D hard to call. There are 14 residues in the CDR3. Germline-derived CDR1 and CDR2 are ENHRY and SYGVKD. V lost 0 bases and J lost 1, with 6 bases in between.

This clonotype occurred a few times. This chain joins TRBV12-3 or TRBV12-4 and TRBJ2-6; D gene ambiguous. The CDR3 runs 15 residues. Trimming shortened V by 3 bases and J by 0 bases, and 6 bases separated the two germline ends. The CDR3 loop reads CASSLQNSGANVLTF. In nucleotides, the CDR3 is TGTGCCAGCAGTTTGCAGAACTCTGGGGCCAACGTCCTGACTTTC.

The V gene is TRBV20-1, the J gene TRBJ2-1, with D unresolved. This CDR3 is 14 amino acids long. V lost 6 bases, J lost 10 bases, and 22 bases lay in between. Germline V gives CDR1 DFQATT, CDR2 SNEGSKA (reference sequence). The CDR3 sequence is CSAPEAATGSEQFF. For the CDR3, the DNA is TGCAGTGCACCTGAGGCAGCCACCGGGTCGGAGCAGTTCTTC.

This clonotype was picked up many times. The chain links TRBV30 to TRBJ1-2; 8 bases match TRBD1. The CDR3 is 14 amino acids. Trimming at V came to 0 bases and at J to 2 bases, leaving 2 bases not matched to a gene. The germline gives CDR1 GTSNPN, CDR2 SVGIG (reference sequence). In DNA form, the CDR3 reads TGTGCCTGGAGTGTTCGGACAGGGAACTATGGCTACACCTTC. It encodes CAWSVRTGNYGYTF.

This clonotype occurred many times. The chain employs TRBV7-3 and TRBJ2-1, with a tentative D call TRBD1 (5 bases). Germline CDR1 is SGHTA and CDR2 is FQGTGA. CDR3 length: 14 residues. Trimming removed 3 bases at V and 5 bases at J, with 11 bases between. Here the CDR3 DNA reads TGTGCCAGCAGCTTGGACAAGTTCAACAATGAGCAGTTCTTC. It codes for CASSLDKFNNEQFF.

This clonotype showed up many times. The chain employs TRBV19 and TRBJ1-1; unclear D gene. V was pared by 6 bases and J by 0 bases, with 8 bases between. Germline CDR1 is LNHDA and CDR2 is SQIVND (reference sequence). The CDR3 consists of 13 residues. Here the CDR3 DNA reads TGTGCCAGTAGCAGAATCATGAACACTGAAGCTTTCTTT. It yields the protein CASSRIMNTEAFF. Drawing the rest from reference TRBV19 and TRBJ1-1, the complete variable domain is DGGITQSPKYLFRKEGQNVTLSCEQNLNHDAMYWYRQDPGQGLRLIYYSQIVNDFQKGDIAEGYSVSREKKESFPLTVTSAQKNPTAFYLCASSRIMNTEAFFGQGTRLTVV.

The chain combines TRBV29-1 with TRBJ2-1; the match to TRBD2 covers 10 bases. Trimming removed 8 bases from V and 5 bases from J; junction bases left unmatched: 6. The CDR3 is 13 residues long. CDR1 and CDR2 (germline): SQVTM, ANQGSEA. The CDR3: CSLASGRDNEQFF. The CDR3 coding sequence is TGCAGCCTTGCCAGCGGGAGGGACAATGAGCAGTTCTTC.

The sample holds many counts of this clonotype. The chain joins TRBV7-9 to TRBJ2-1; 10 bases match TRBD1. CDR1 and CDR2 from the germline V gene are SEHNR and FQNEAQ (reference sequence). Unmatched junction bases numbered 3, after V lost 8 bases and J lost 5 bases. The CDR3 covers 13 residues. The CDR3 DNA reads as TGTGCCAGCCGGGACAGGGGTGACAATGAGCAGTTCTTC. This translates into CASRDRGDNEQFF.

This clonotype has a count of ten or more. The chain couples TRBV7-2 to TRBJ2-1; 9 bases line up with TRBD1. This CDR3 contains 16 residues. Germline loops: CDR1 SGHTA, CDR2 FQGNSA. V was pared by 0 bases and J by 5 bases, with 5 bases of the junction left unmatched. CDR3 protein: CASSLALGQGDNEQFF. CDR3 nucleotides: TGTGCCAGCAGCTTAGCGCTGGGACAGGGAGACAATGAGCAGTTCTTC.

This clonotype has only a few counts. The chain combines TRBV3-1 with TRBJ1-1; D is unclear. V lost 2 bases, J lost 1 base, and 8 bases lay in between. Germline lookup yields CDR1 LGHDT and CDR2 YNNKEL (reference sequence). There are 14 residues in the CDR3. The CDR3 region has the DNA TGTGCCAGCAGCCAACCGAGGTGGAACACTGAAGCTTTCTTT. Amino acids: CASSQPRWNTEAFF.

This clonotype was seen many times. This chain uses TRBV7-3 with TRBJ1-6; D uncertain. V gave up 5 bases and J gave up 0 bases, with 14 bases separating them. The CDR3 spans 17 residues. In germline, CDR1 is SGHTA, CDR2 FQGTGA. Here the CDR3 DNA reads TGTGCCAGCAGCCGAACCCAGGAGAGCTCCTATAATTCACCCCTCCACTTT. This gives the protein CASSRTQESSYNSPLHF.

In this sample, this clonotype turned up many times. The chain has TRBV10-3 and TRBJ1-1, with TRBD1 matching 11 bases. This CDR3 spans 15 amino acids. Trimming removed 2 bases from V and 5 bases from J; junction bases left unmatched: 4. Germline lookup yields CDR1 ENHRY and CDR2 SYGVKD. In DNA, the CDR3 is TGTGCCATCAGTGAGCACGGGACAGGGGGTACTGAAGCTTTCTTT. Translated: CAISEHGTGGTEAFF.

The table lists this clonotype with many counts. The rearrangement joins TRBV7-2 to TRBJ1-2; unclear D gene. Germline CDR1 is SGHTA and CDR2 is FQGNSA. The CDR3 runs to 14 residues. Trimming shortened V by 1 base and J by 8 bases, and 14 bases separated the two germline ends. CDR3 nucleotide sequence: TGTGCCAGCAGCTTAGTCAAGGGAGGAGGAGGCTACACCTTC. Protein product: CASSLVKGGGGYTF. The full variable domain, rest sourced from reference TRBV7-2 and TRBJ1-2, is GAGVSQSPSNKVTEKGKDVELRCDPISGHTALYWYRQSLGQGLEFLIYFQGNSAPDKSGLPSDRFSAERTGGSVSTLTIQRTQQEDSAVYLCASSLVKGGGGYTFGSGTRLTVV.